There are a few counts of the clone carrying this TCR beta chain. The junction had 16 bases not matched to a gene; V was cut back by 2 bases and J by 6 bases. CDR3 length: 19 residues. Looked up from germline, CDR1 is SGHVS and CDR2 is FQNEAQ. This entry belongs to a study of T cell repertoires in cytomegalovirus infection. Each CDR3 protein is one row after TCRdb ran MiXCR on the reads. This sample has 150,000 to 190,000 distinct CDR3 sequences; 23% occur once, and the top ten carry roughly 11%. The clonotype originates from a human donor in good health (CMV status not recorded). Some clones in this sample may be carry-over from other donors' samples. The sample consisted of PBMCs. The rearrangement uses TRBV7-8 and TRBJ2-2; 9 bases are shared with TRBD1. For the CDR3, the DNA is TGTGCCAGCAGCTTACAGGGACAGGGCCTATTATTCAAGGCCGGGGAGCTGTTTTTT. Its protein is CASSLQGQGLLFKAGELFF.